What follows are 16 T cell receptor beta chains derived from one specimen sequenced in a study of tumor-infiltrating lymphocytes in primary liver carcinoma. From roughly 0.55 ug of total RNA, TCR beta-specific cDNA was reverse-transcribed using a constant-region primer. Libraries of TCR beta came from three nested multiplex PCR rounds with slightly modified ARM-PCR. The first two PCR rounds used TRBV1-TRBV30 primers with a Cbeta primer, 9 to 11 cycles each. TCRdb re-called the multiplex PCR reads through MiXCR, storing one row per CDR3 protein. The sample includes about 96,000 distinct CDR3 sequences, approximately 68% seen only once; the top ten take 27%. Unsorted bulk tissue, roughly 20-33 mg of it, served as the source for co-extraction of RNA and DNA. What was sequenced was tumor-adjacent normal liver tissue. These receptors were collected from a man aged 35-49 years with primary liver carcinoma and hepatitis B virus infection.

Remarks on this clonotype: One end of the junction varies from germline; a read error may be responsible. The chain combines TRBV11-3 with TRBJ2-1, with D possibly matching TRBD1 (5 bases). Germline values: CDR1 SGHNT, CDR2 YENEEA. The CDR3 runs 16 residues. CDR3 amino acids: CASSSGNGAGLNEQFF. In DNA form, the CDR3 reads TGTGCCAGCAGCTCAGGAAATGGGGCAGGGTTAAATGAACAGTTCTTC.

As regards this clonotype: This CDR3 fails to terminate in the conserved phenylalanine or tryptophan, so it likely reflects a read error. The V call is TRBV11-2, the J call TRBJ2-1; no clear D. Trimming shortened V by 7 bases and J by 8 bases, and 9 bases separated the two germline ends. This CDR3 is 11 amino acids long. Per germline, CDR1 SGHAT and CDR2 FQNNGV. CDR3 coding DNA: TGTGCCAGCAACTCAGGCGATGAGCAGTTCTCC. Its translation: CASNSGDEQFS.

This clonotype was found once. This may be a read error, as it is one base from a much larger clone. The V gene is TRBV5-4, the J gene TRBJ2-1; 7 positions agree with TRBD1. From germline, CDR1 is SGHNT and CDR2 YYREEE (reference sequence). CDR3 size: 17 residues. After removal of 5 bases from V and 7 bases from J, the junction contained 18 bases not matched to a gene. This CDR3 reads CASRQTGSLHAWNEQFF. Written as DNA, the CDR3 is TGTGCCAGCAGGCAGACAGGGTCGCTTCACGCTTGGAATGAGCAGTTCTTC. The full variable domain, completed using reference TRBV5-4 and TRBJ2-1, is ETGVTQSPTHLIKTRGQQVTLRCSSQSGHNTVSWYQQALGQGPQFIFQYYREEENGRGNFPPRFSGLQFPNYSSELNVNALELDDSALYLCASRQTGSLHAWNEQFFGPGTRLTVL.

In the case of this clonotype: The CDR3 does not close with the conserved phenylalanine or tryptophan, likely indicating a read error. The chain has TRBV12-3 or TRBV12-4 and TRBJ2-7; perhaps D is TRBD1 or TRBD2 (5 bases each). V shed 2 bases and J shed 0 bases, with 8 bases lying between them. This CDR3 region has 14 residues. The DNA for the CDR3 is TGTGCCAGCAGTTTAAGTGGGGGCTCCTACGAGCAGTACCCC. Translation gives CASSLSGGSYEQYP.

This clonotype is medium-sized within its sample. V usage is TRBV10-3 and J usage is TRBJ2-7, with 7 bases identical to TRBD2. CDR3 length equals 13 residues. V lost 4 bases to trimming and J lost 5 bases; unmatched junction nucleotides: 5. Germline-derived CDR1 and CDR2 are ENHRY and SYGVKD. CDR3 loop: CAISGLADHEQYF. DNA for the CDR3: TGTGCCATCAGTGGGCTAGCGGACCACGAGCAGTACTTC.

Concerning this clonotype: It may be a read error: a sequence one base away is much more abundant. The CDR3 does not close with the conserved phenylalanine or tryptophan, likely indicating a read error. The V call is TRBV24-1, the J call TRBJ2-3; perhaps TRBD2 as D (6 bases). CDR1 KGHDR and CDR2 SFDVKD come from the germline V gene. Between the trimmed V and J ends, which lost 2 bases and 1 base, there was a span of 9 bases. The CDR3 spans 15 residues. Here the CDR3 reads CATSDSRLGTDTQYY. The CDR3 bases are TGTGCCACCAGTGATTCTAGACTAGGCACAGATACGCAGTATTAT.

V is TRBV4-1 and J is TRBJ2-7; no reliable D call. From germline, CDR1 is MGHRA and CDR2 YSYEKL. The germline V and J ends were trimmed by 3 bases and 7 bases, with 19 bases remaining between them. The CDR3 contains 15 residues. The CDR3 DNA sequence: TGCGCCAGCAGCCAGGATACGACGGTAAATTGTGAGCAGTACTTC. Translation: CASSQDTTVNCEQYF.

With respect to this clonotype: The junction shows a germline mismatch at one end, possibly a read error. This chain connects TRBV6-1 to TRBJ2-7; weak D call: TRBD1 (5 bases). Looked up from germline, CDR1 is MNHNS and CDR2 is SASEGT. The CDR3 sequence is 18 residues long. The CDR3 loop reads CASSATGGWRLTSYEHYF. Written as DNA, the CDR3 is TGTGCCAGCAGTGCTACAGGCGGCTGGCGTCTGACCTCCTACGAGCATTACTTC.

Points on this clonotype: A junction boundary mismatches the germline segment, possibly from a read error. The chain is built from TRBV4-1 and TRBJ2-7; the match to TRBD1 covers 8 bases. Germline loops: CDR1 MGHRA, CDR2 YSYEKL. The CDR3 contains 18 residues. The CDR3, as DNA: TGCGCCAGCAGCCTTGGACAGGGTGTCCCGGAAATTCCCTACGAGCACTACTTC. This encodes CASSLGQGVPEIPYEHYF.

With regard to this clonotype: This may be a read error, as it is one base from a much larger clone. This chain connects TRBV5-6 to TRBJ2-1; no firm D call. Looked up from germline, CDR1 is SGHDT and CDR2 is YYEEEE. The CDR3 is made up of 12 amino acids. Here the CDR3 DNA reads TGTGCCAGCAGCTTGCGCTGGAATGAGGAGTTCTTC. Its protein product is CASSLRWNEEFF.

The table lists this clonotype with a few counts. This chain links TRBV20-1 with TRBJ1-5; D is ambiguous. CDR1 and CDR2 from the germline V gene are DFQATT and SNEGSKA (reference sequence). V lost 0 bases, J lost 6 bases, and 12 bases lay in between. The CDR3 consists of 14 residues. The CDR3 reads CSAREAAPGQPQHF. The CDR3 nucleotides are TGCAGTGCTAGAGAAGCCGCCCCAGGTCAGCCCCAGCATTTT.

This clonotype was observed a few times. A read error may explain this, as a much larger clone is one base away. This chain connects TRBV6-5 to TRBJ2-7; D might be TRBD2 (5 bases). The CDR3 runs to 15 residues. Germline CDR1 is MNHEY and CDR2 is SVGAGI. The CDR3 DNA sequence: TGTGCCAGCAGTTACGGGGATGGGAGCTCCTACGAGCGGTACTTC. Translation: CASSYGDGSSYERYF.

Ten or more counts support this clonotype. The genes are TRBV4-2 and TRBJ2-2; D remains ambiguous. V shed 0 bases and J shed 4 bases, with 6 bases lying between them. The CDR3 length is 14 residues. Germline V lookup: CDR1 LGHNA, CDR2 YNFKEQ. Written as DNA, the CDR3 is TGTGCCAGCAGCCAAGATTTCCTCACCGGGGAGCTGTTTTTT. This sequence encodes CASSQDFLTGELFF.

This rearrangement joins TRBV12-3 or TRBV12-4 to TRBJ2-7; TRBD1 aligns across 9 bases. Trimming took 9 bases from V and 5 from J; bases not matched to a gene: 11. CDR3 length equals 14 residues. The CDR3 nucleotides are TGTGCCAGTAGCACAGGGGGCATCAGGGACGAGCAGTACTTC. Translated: CASSTGGIRDEQYF.

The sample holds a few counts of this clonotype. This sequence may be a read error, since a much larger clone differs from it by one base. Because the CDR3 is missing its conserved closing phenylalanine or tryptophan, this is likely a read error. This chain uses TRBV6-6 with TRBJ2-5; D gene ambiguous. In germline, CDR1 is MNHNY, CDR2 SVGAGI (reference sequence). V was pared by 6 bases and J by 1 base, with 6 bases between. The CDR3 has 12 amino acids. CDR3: CASSGGQETQYS. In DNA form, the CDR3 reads TGTGCCAGCAGCGGTGGCCAAGAGACCCAGTACTCC.

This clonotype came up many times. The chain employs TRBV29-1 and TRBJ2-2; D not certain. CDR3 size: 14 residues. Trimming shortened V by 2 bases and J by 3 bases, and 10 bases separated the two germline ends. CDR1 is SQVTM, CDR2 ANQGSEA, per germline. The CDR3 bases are TGCAGCGTTGAAAGCAGTTTTTACACCGGGGAGCTGTTTTTT. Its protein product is CSVESSFYTGELFF.